This T cell receptor beta chain emerged from a study of siplizumab effects on memory and regulatory T cells. Study-wide points: Siplizumab conditions gave an average of around 70% Treg-derived mappable alloreactive CD4+ clones, versus 25% to 30% for controls.

Per sample, the assay covered roughly 10^5 TCR templates. Clones were read by immunoSEQ multiplex PCR, and TCRdb kept only the in-frame ones, dropping some. The repertoire holds about 50,000 clones, with less than 90% as singletons. Points on this clone: As yet, its antigen is unknown. Relative to the germline gene, one junction end is altered; a read error may explain this.

The CDR3 has 11 amino acids. Germline loops: CDR1 LNHDA, CDR2 SQIVND (reference sequence). In a few donor pairs, unstimulated naive, memory, effector memory and TEMRA subsets were sequenced. Sample: naive CD8+ T cells sorted from blood. The J gene is TRBJ2-1, the V gene TRBV19, with D tentatively TRBD2 (6 bases). The TCR was taken from a human donor in good health. The chain's CDR3 is CASSIGGNMLF. For the CDR3, the DNA is TGTGCCAGTAGTATTGGGGGGAATATGCTCTTC.